Sequencing of this T cell receptor beta chain was carried out in a study of blood T cell repertoires in COVID-19. Whole-study context: PBMCs, B-cell-depleted T cells, or T cells were the source of the cDNA or gDNA that made up the material.

Authors' processing steps: Researchers report that nucleated cell counts were estimated from reference gene primer amplification. TCRdb's copy holds only in-frame clones and misses some; the assay was immunoSEQ multiplex PCR. The D gene and trimming were derived from the DNA, and the V and J assignments and clone size from that table. The data contain approximately 280,000 clones, around nine tenths of them singletons. The receptor was isolated from a man aged 35 to 55 with acute or convalescent COVID-19. Sequences were obtained from peripheral blood.

The CDR3 region is CSVEDGDVRGYTF. The CDR3 region has the DNA TGCAGCGTTGAAGACGGGGATGTTCGGGGCTACACCTTC. This rearrangement joins TRBV29-1 to TRBJ1-2; no definite D call. CDR3 length: 13 amino acids. Germline values: CDR1 SQVTM, CDR2 ANQGSEA. The ends were cut back, 0 bases at V and 8 bases at J, with 13 bases in the middle.